This record concerns one TCR beta chain sequence. This clonotype was found a few times. Its target antigen remains unknown. One base away there is no much larger clone; base qualities are not given. This sample was included in a study of T-cell memory formation after mild COVID-19 (dated by TCRdb to the early 2020s). Background on the whole study: Most TCR sequence clusters were specific to one of the two donors. Longitudinal TCRalpha and TCRbeta repertoire sequencing tracked T-cell clones expanding and contracting after mild COVID-19 in a couple of donors. Two young, previously healthy adult volunteers made up the cohort, one male and one female. Findings and caveats that apply to the study as a whole: Some responding clones were found in pre-infection memory, which suggests that pre-existing cross-reactive memory T cells took part in the SARS-CoV-2 response. From day 15 to 85, contracting clones showed balanced CD4/CD8 phenotypes, whereas a second wave of clones that expanded from day 15 to 37 leaned towards CD4+. Only a couple of mild cases were covered in the study, and larger cohorts including severe cases with pre-infection samples were considered necessary. Contracting CD4+ clones turned up mainly in the CM and EM memory subsets, whereas EMRA was where CD8+ clones were enriched. Whether the second-wave clones peaking on day 37 were SARS-CoV-2 specific was not confirmed.

Counted from cysteine to phenylalanine, this CDR3 has 16 amino acids. Only the CDR3 DNA is retained, 48 bases long and in frame from the first base. V is pruned by 4 bases and J by 5 bases, leaving 14 bases of the junction without a gene match. CDR1 and CDR2 were assigned from the germline V gene as SGHRS and YFSETQ. Ficoll-Paque density gradient centrifugation was the method used to isolate PBMCs. Sequenced using an Illumina NovaSeq 6000. Using 5'RACE with constant-segment primers, TCRalpha and TCRbeta cDNA libraries were constructed, with sample barcodes and unique molecular identifiers added in the process. RNA was extracted from every sample with Trizol reagent. The libraries were amplified in two PCR steps, and the second step added a second sample barcode and Illumina TruSeq adapters. The libraries were sequenced on an Illumina NovaSeq using 2 x 150 bp paired-end reads. Per the source publication's procedure: With migec v1.2.7, reads were demultiplexed and then collapsed into UMI-guided consensus sequences. Using mixcr v2.1.11, the UMI consensuses were aligned to TRA and TRB V and J templates and assembled into clonotypes. A clonotype was counted as expanded or contracted only when both edgeR and NoisET called the clonotype significant, with the noise models trained on biological replicates. edgeR calls used a false discovery rate-adjusted p below 0.01 and a log2 fold-change threshold of 1. As an exploratory analysis of dynamics, max-normalized trajectories of the 1000 most abundant clonotypes were examined by PCA with hierarchical clustering. Separately sequenced CD4+ and CD8+ repertoires were used to assign a CD4 or CD8 phenotype to each responding clone. In TCRdb, the public reads were trimmed at Q25 with fastp and aligned with MiXCR, with productive beta chains retained. When rows share a CDR3 protein, they turn into one entry using the most common DNA and genes. In this record, the V and J calls reflect TCRdb's handling and not the investigators' own analysis. The sample profile shows 280,000 or so distinct CDR3 sequences; approximately 8.4% of them were found once. The top ten clones comprise less than 25% of the sample.

The clonotype originates from a man between 18 and 35 years old who had mild COVID-19 (a few samples of this study predate the infection). The sample titles of this study are shuffled in the database, so cell type and time point are left out; the donor was told from shared clones. The V and J genes are TRBV5-1 and TRBJ2-7; 8 middle bases align to TRBD1. Material: PBMCs or a T cell subset sorted from them (not recorded which). The CDR3 is CASSTSTGAVGDEQYF. The DNA reads as follows: TGCGCCAGCAGCACGTCGACAGGGGCGGTAGGTGACGAGCAGTACTTC.